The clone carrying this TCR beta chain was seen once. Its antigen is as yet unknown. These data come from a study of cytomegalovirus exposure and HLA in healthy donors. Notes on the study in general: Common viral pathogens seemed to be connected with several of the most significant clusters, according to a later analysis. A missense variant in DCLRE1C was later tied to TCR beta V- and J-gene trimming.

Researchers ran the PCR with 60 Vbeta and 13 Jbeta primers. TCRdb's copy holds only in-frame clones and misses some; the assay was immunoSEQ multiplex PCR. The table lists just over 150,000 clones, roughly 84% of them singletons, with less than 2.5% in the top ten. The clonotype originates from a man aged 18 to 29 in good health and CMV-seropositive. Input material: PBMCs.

In nucleotides, the CDR3 is TGCGCCAGCAGCTTGGCAGGGGAGTCCATCGAGCAGTACTTC. Its protein is CASSLAGESIEQYF. The chain employs TRBV5-1 and TRBJ2-7; D is perhaps TRBD1 (6 bases). The germline V gene encodes CDR1 SGHRS and CDR2 YFSETQ. The CDR3 runs to 14 residues. The V end was cut by 0 bases, the J end by 6 bases, with 13 bases between.